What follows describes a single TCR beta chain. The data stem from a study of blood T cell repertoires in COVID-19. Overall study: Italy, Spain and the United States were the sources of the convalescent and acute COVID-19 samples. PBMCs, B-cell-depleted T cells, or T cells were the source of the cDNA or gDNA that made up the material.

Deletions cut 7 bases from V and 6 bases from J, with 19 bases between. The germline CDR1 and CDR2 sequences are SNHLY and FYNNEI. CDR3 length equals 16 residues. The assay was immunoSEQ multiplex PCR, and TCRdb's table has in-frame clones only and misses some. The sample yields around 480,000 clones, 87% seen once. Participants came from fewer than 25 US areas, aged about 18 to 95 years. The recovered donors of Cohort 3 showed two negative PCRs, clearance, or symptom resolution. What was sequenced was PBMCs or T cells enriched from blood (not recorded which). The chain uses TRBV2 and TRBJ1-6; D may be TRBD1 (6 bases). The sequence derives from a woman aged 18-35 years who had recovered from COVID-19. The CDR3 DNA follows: TGTGCCAGCATCCCGGGATTGGGACAAACTAATTCACCCCTCCACTTT. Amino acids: CASIPGLGQTNSPLHF. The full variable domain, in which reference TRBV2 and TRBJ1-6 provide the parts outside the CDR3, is EPEVTQTPSHQVTQMGQEVILRCVPISNHLYFYWYRQILGQKVEFLVSFYNNEISEKSEIFDDQFSVERPDGSNFTLKIRSTKLEDSAMYFCASIPGLGQTNSPLHFGNGTRLTVT.